This T cell receptor (beta chain) originates from a study of identifying expanded T cells in peripheral blood. TCRdb's table, derived via immunoSEQ multiplex PCR, lists solely in-frame clones and lacks some. The data hold under 100,000 clones, with about 85% observed a single time. Trimming removed 2 bases at V and 0 bases at J, with 11 bases between. The CDR3 contains 15 residues. CDR1 and CDR2 (germline): SGHTS, YDEGEE. A word on this clone: Its target is not known.

During the collection period, no donor immune events like infections were recorded. Points from the study as a whole: Over approximately two and four weeks, about 16 and 19 clones changed, versus 1.2 between replicates.

The sample consisted of blood. The V gene is TRBV5-8, the J gene TRBJ1-1; D is undetermined. The clonotype originates from a person aged 18 to 75 in good health. The CDR3 sequence is CASSLPRRVNTEAFF. As DNA, the CDR3 is TGTGCCAGCAGCTTACCCCGACGGGTGAACACTGAAGCTTTCTTT.